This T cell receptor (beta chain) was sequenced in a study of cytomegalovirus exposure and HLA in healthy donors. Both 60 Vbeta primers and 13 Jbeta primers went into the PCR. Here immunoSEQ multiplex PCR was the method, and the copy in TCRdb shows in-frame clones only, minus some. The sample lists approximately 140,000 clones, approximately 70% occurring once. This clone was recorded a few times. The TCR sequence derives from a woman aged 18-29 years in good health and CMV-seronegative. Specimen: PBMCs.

CDR3 amino acids: CSVLTGYYGYTF. The CDR3 nucleotides are TGCAGCGTGCTTACGGGGTACTATGGCTACACCTTC. The V call is TRBV29-1, the J call TRBJ1-2; D is uncertain. Between the trimmed V and J ends, which lost 6 bases and 3 bases, there was a span of 11 bases. The germline V gene has CDR1 SQVTM and CDR2 ANQGSEA. This CDR3 is built from 12 residues.